A selection of T cell receptor beta chains follows, all from one sample in a study of cytomegalovirus exposure and HLA in healthy donors. Method: immunoSEQ multiplex PCR; TCRdb's copy keeps in-frame clones and lacks some. Here the sample spans some 79,000 clones, around 94% being singletons. The sample comprised PBMCs. Receptor source: a woman under 30 in good health and CMV-seropositive. Each CDR3 is given with its conserved first and last residue. Each record gives: J gene, clone size, D gene, V gene, CDR3 protein, CDR3 DNA. A D gene is named only where the DNA matches it firmly. A clone size is listed for some rows: how often the clone was seen (once, few, many), or a class if it is expanded.

>TRBJ1-6|NA|NA|TRBV9
CASSVGGANNSPLHF
TGTGCCAGCAGCGTCGGAGGCGCCAATAATTCACCCCTCCACTTT
>TRBJ2-1|NA|TRBD1|TRBV2
CASWSGQVYNEQFF
TGTGCCAGCTGGTCGGGACAGGTGTACAATGAGCAGTTCTTC
>TRBJ1-2|few|NA|TRBV6-5
CASSYKRGSIYGYTF
TGTGCCAGCAGTTATAAGAGGGGGAGCATCTATGGCTACACCTTC
>TRBJ1-1|NA|NA|TRBV19
CASIRTAMNTEAFF
TGTGCCAGTATCCGGACAGCCATGAACACTGAAGCTTTCTTT
>TRBJ1-2|few|NA|TRBV4-1
CASSQVLGRRDYGYTF
TGCGCCAGCAGCCAAGTCCTGGGTCGGAGAGACTATGGCTACACCTTC
>TRBJ2-1|NA|TRBD2|TRBV5-1
CASSITPPGLAFSEQFF
TGCGCCAGCAGCATAACCCCCCCGGGACTAGCTTTCAGTGAGCAGTTCTTC
>TRBJ2-3|NA|TRBD2|TRBV4-3
CASSQGLAGGNTDTQYF
TGCGCCAGCAGCCAGGGGCTAGCGGGGGGGAACACAGATACGCAGTATTTT
>TRBJ2-7|NA|TRBD1|TRBV11-2
CASSAIMGRTGGSSYEQYF
TGTGCCAGCAGCGCAATTATGGGCCGGACAGGGGGCTCCTCCTACGAGCAGTACTTC
>TRBJ1-1|NA|TRBD1|TRBV7-9
CASSRGRGLQGTEAFF
TGTGCCAGCAGCCGCGGCAGGGGGCTGCAAGGCACTGAAGCTTTCTTT
>TRBJ1-6|NA|NA|TRBV7-8
CASSSYLGTPGEPLHF
TGTGCCAGCAGCTCCTACCTCGGGACACCCGGGGAGCCCCTCCACTTT
>TRBJ2-3|NA|TRBD2|TRBV27
CASSLHGGAGGPRQYF
TGTGCCAGCAGTCTCCACGGGGGAGCGGGGGGGCCGAGGCAGTATTTT
>TRBJ1-2|NA|NA|TRBV7-2
CASSQAWGGYTF
TGTGCCAGCAGCCAGGCCTGGGGCGGCTACACCTTC
>TRBJ2-2|NA|NA|TRBV2
CASNEGTGGAGELFF
TGTGCCAGCAACGAGGGAACAGGGGGGGCCGGGGAGCTGTTTTTT
>TRBJ2-1|NA|TRBD2|TRBV19
CASSIGTSGTYNEQFF
TGTGCCAGTAGTATTGGGACTAGCGGGACCTACAATGAGCAGTTCTTC
>TRBJ2-5|few|TRBD1|TRBV6-1
CASRMTGGQETQYF
TGTGCCAGCAGGATGACAGGGGGCCAAGAGACCCAGTACTTC
>TRBJ1-3|NA|NA|TRBV5-1
CASSLVPGAGNTIYF
TGCGCCAGCAGCTTAGTCCCCGGGGCTGGAAACACCATATATTTT
>TRBJ1-1|NA|NA|TRBV10-1
CASSDQQLNTEAFF
TGCGCCAGCAGTGACCAACAGCTGAACACTGAAGCTTTCTTT
>TRBJ2-5|NA|TRBD1|TRBV7-9
CASSLDGTGRETQYF
TGTGCCAGCAGCTTAGATGGGACAGGGCGAGAGACCCAGTACTTC
>TRBJ2-3|NA|NA|TRBV5-1
CASSLVPLMWRGPGSTDTQYF
TGCGCCAGCAGCTTGGTTCCCCTAATGTGGAGAGGGCCGGGAAGCACAGATACGCAGTATTTT
>TRBJ1-1|once|TRBD1|TRBV29-1
CSGTGGRNTEAFF
TGCAGCGGGACAGGGGGCCGGAACACTGAAGCTTTCTTT
>TRBJ1-1|NA|NA|TRBV9
CASSQLTGEAFF
TGTGCCAGCAGCCAATTAACGGGAGAAGCTTTCTTT
>TRBJ1-4|NA|NA|TRBV5-6
CASSWGDGSNEKLFF
TGTGCCAGCAGCTGGGGGGACGGATCCAATGAAAAACTGTTTTTT
>TRBJ1-1|NA|NA|TRBV5-4
CASSFVRGNTEAFF
TGTGCCAGCAGCTTCGTCAGGGGAAACACTGAAGCTTTCTTT
>TRBJ1-5|NA|NA|TRBV11-2
CASSSENQPQHF
TGTGCCAGCAGCTCTGAGAATCAGCCCCAGCATTTT
>TRBJ1-6|NA|TRBD1|TRBV27
CASKRVGQGGSPLHF
TGTGCCAGCAAACGAGTAGGACAGGGCGGTTCACCCCTCCACTTT
>TRBJ2-3|once|NA|TRBV29-1
CSVGPGGTDTQYF
TGCAGCGTTGGCCCGGGGGGCACAGATACGCAGTATTTT
>TRBJ2-1|NA|TRBD2|TRBV4-3
CASSQPGLYNEQFF
TGCGCCAGCAGCCAACCGGGACTATACAATGAGCAGTTCTTC
>TRBJ2-3|once|TRBD1|TRBV18
CASSLDRDRGDTQYF
TGTGCCAGCTCACTAGATCGGGACAGGGGTGATACGCAGTATTTT
>TRBJ1-4|NA|NA|TRBV5-1
CASSLADTGEKLFF
TGCGCCAGCAGCTTGGCCGACACAGGGGAAAAACTGTTTTTT
>TRBJ1-1|NA|TRBD1|TRBV28
CASSYTGTGKVEAFF
TGTGCCAGCAGTTATACCGGGACAGGGAAGGTTGAAGCTTTCTTT
>TRBJ2-2|NA|NA|TRBV28
CASRGRRITGELFF
TGTGCCAGCAGGGGTCGGAGAATCACCGGGGAGCTGTTTTTT
>TRBJ2-5|NA|NA|TRBV7-9
CASSDNLGGEETQYF
TGTGCCAGCAGCGATAATCTTGGGGGCGAAGAGACCCAGTACTTC
>TRBJ2-2|once|TRBD2|TRBV4-2
CASSQDQGLANNTGELFF
TGTGCCAGCAGCCAAGATCAAGGACTAGCGAATAACACCGGGGAGCTGTTTTTT
>TRBJ1-1|NA|NA|TRBV6-4
CASSSGGLGTEAFF
TGTGCCAGCAGTTCCGGGGGGTTAGGGACTGAAGCTTTCTTT
>TRBJ2-1|once|TRBD2|TRBV13
CASSSGTSGYNEQFF
TGTGCCAGCAGCTCAGGGACTAGCGGTTACAATGAGCAGTTCTTC
>TRBJ1-3|NA|NA|TRBV28
CASSLDTVERPIYF
TGTGCCAGCAGTTTGGATACGGTGGAGAGGCCCATATATTTT
>TRBJ1-1|NA|NA|TRBV7-9
CASSTLPLQGLMNTEAFF
TGTGCCAGCAGCACACTACCCCTACAGGGTCTCATGAACACTGAAGCTTTCTTT
>TRBJ2-2|NA|TRBD1|TRBV14
CASSHIQGANTGELFF
TGTGCCAGCAGCCACATACAGGGGGCGAACACCGGGGAGCTGTTTTTT
>TRBJ1-3|NA|NA|TRBV19
CASASGGPTTYSGNTIYF
TGTGCCAGTGCCTCCGGGGGGCCTACAACCTACTCTGGAAACACCATATATTTT
>TRBJ2-3|NA|NA|TRBV5-1
CASSITGFGGTDTQYF
TGCGCCAGCAGCATAACAGGGTTTGGAGGCACAGATACGCAGTATTTT
>TRBJ2-7|NA|TRBD2|TRBV5-6
CASSFVAGGYEQYF
TGTGCCAGCAGCTTCGTAGCGGGAGGCTACGAGCAGTACTTC
>TRBJ2-5|NA|TRBD1|TRBV6-5
CASSTRDSAQETQYF
TGTGCCAGCAGTACCCGGGACAGCGCGCAAGAGACCCAGTACTTC
>TRBJ2-3|NA|NA|TRBV6-5
CASSYSGGGNTDTQYF
TGTGCCAGCAGTTACTCGGGGGGGGGCAACACAGATACGCAGTATTTT
>TRBJ2-7|NA|TRBD1|TRBV2
CASSSGTGGFVQYF
TGTGCCAGCAGCTCCGGGACAGGGGGCTTTGTGCAGTACTTC
>TRBJ2-1|NA|TRBD1|TRBV19
CASHRDRGLGPNNEQFF
TGTGCCAGCCACCGGGACAGGGGGCTCGGGCCTAACAATGAGCAGTTCTTC
>TRBJ1-4|NA|TRBD1|TRBV5-1
CASSLRDREYEKLFF
TGCGCCAGCAGCTTGCGGGACAGGGAATATGAAAAACTGTTTTTT
>TRBJ1-2|NA|TRBD1|TRBV28
CASSLGQVTRGGYTF
TGTGCCAGCAGTTTGGGACAGGTTACTAGGGGGGGCTACACCTTC
>TRBJ2-7|once|TRBD1|TRBV11-2
CASRPGTGGAGQYF
TGTGCCAGCAGACCCGGGACAGGGGGCGCAGGGCAGTACTTC
>TRBJ1-3|NA|NA|TRBV28
CASSFGGDTAISGNTIYF
TGTGCCAGCAGTTTTGGGGGGGACACGGCCATCTCTGGAAACACCATATATTTT
>TRBJ2-3|NA|NA|TRBV27
CASSLSAQRDLTDTQYF
TGTGCCAGCAGTTTATCGGCCCAAAGGGACTTAACAGATACGCAGTATTTT